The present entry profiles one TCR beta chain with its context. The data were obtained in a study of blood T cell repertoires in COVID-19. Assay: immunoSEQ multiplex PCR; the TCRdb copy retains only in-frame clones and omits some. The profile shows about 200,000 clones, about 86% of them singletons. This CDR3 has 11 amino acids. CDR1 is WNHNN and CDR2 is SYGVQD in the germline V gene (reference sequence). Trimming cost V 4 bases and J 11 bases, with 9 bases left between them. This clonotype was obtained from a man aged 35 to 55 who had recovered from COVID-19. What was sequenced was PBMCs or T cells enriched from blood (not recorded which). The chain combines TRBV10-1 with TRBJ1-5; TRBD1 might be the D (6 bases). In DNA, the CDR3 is TGCGCCAGCAGTGGGTGGACAGCCCAGCATTTT. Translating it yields CASSGWTAQHF.